The 29 T cell receptor beta chains in this list originate from one sample, sequenced in a study of T cells expressing NK-cell markers (dated by TCRdb to 2020 to 2022). The library was generated by 5' RACE. Sequenced using an Illumina HiSeq 2000. TCRdb reprocessed the reads and provides one entry for every CDR3 protein sequence; no DNA is given. Per the sample table, the count is approximately 380,000 distinct CDR3 sequences. The ten largest clonotypes hold roughly 5.4% of the sample. The source material was blood T cells: a sorted CD56 or NKG2C T cell subset, CD4+ or CD8+ T cells, or bulk PBMC T cells (not recorded which). The origin of the receptors is a man aged 18 to 69 in good health.

The chain recombines TRBV9 with TRBJ2-3; no DNA is available, so the TRBD1 call from TCRdb remains unchecked. Germline V CDR1 and CDR2: SGDLS, YYNGEE. This CDR3 region has 15 residues. CDR3 loop: CASSPTGGITDTQYF.

The chain couples TRBV21-1 to TRBJ1-4; TCRdb's D call of TRBD1 is untestable without DNA. TRBV21-1 is a listed pseudogene. The CDR3 runs to 17 residues. The CDR3 is CASSKANHRQGGEKLFF.

This chain links TRBV28 with TRBJ2-7; the TRBD1 assignment by TCRdb is unverifiable without DNA. Looked up from germline, CDR1 is MDHEN and CDR2 is SYDVKM. This CDR3 is built from 12 residues. CDR3 protein: CASSWTVYEQYF.

The chain couples TRBV6-5 to TRBJ2-5; TCRdb proposes TRBD2, but this gene call is untestable without DNA. Germline values: CDR1 MNHEY, CDR2 SVGAGI. The CDR3 is made up of 17 amino acids. This CDR3 is CASSYSRASGGAKTQYF.

The gene calls are TRBV20-1 and TRBJ2-7; TCRdb designates TRBD1, a call that cannot be tested without DNA. Germline V CDR1 and CDR2: DFQATT, SNEGSKA (reference sequence). This CDR3 has 14 amino acids. This CDR3 is CSARGQGSLGGQYF.

The V gene is TRBV5-1, the J gene TRBJ2-3; TCRdb indicates TRBD2, and absent DNA this call remains unverified. The CDR3 consists of 16 residues. CDR1 and CDR2 (germline): SGHRS, YFSETQ. CDR3 protein: CASTPLSGGITDTQYF.

The rearrangement links TRBV5-4 to TRBJ1-1. This CDR3 has 15 amino acids. Germline assignment: CDR1 SGHNT and CDR2 YYREEE (reference sequence). This CDR3 reads CASSSLTGRGTEAFF.

The chain carries TRBV18 and TRBJ2-2. This CDR3 is 14 amino acids long. Germline CDR1 reads KGHSH; CDR2 reads LQKENI. The CDR3 loop is CASSPLRDSGELFF. The full variable domain, in which reference TRBV18 and TRBJ2-2 provide the parts outside the CDR3, is NAGVMQNPRHLVRRRGQEARLRCSPMKGHSHVYWYRQLPEEGLKFMVYLQKENIIDESGMPKERFSAEFPKEGPSILRIQQVVRGDSAAYFCASSPLRDSGELFFGEGSRLTVL.

The rearrangement uses TRBV5-5 and TRBJ2-3; TCRdb designates TRBD2, a call that cannot be tested without DNA. This CDR3 spans 18 amino acids. The germline V gene has CDR1 SGHKS and CDR2 YYEKEE (reference sequence). CDR3 protein: CASSGTSGRALSTDTQYF.

CDR3 region: CASSEAVRVGELFF. The rearrangement links TRBV6-1 to TRBJ2-2; TCRdb gives TRBD1 as the D gene, but with no DNA this cannot be confirmed. Germline values: CDR1 MNHNS, CDR2 SASEGT. The CDR3 consists of 14 residues.

V usage is TRBV7-3 and J usage is TRBJ2-5. Germline V gene data show CDR1 as SGHTA and CDR2 as FQGTGA. This CDR3 has 12 residues. The CDR3 sequence: CASSLECQTQYF.

The V gene is TRBV30, the J gene TRBJ1-1; TCRdb names TRBD1, which stays unverified in the absence of DNA. This CDR3 contains 17 residues. Germline CDR1 is GTSNPN and CDR2 is SVGIG (reference sequence). The CDR3 here is CAWLNRDRGIMNTEAFF.

CDR3 in amino acids: CASSPTSREELFF. The chain joins TRBV16 to TRBJ2-2. The CDR3 totals 13 residues. CDR1 and CDR2 (germline): KGHSY, FQNENV.

V gene TRBV7-9 combines with J gene TRBJ2-1; TCRdb calls TRBD2, which cannot be checked without DNA. CDR3 length: 13 amino acids. Germline CDR1 and CDR2: SEHNR and FQNEAQ (reference sequence). Here the CDR3 reads CASSLKTSDEQFF.

This rearrangement joins TRBV6-1 to TRBJ2-7; absent DNA, TCRdb's TRBD1 call cannot be checked. The CDR3 runs 13 residues. CDR1 is MNHNS, CDR2 SASEGT, per germline. CDR3 sequence reads: CASSRQEDYEQYF.

The chain recombines TRBV5-5 with TRBJ2-1; the TCRdb D gene call, TRBD1, has no DNA to confirm it. The CDR3 is 14 residues long. Germline CDR1 and CDR2: SGHKS and YYEKEE (reference sequence). The chain's CDR3 is CASHNPGGYNEQFF.

This sequence joins TRBV11-2 and TRBJ1-5; the D call of TRBD1 rests on TCRdb alone, since no DNA is present to check it. This CDR3 spans 16 amino acids. Per germline, CDR1 SGHAT and CDR2 FQNNGV. The CDR3 region is CASSSGGKQPNQPQHF.

CDR3: CASSPTTRRETQYF. The gene calls are TRBV4-2 and TRBJ2-5; TCRdb lists TRBD2, though no DNA is available to test this call. The germline V gene has CDR1 LGHNA and CDR2 YNFKEQ. The CDR3 spans 14 residues.

The chain is built from TRBV5-6 and TRBJ2-1; the D call from TCRdb, TRBD2, cannot be confirmed without DNA. Germline assignment: CDR1 SGHDT and CDR2 YYEEEE. CDR3 length: 15 amino acids. The chain's CDR3 is CASSLSRGVYNEQFF.

This chain joins TRBV20-1 and TRBJ2-7; TCRdb calls TRBD1, which cannot be checked without DNA. The CDR3 spans 16 residues. Germline values: CDR1 DFQATT, CDR2 SNEGSKA (reference sequence). The CDR3: CSARDPRQGGSYEQYF.

The genes are TRBV6-5 and TRBJ1-5; as DNA is missing, the TRBD1 call by TCRdb cannot be tested. This CDR3 comprises 13 residues. Germline V CDR1 and CDR2: MNHEY, SVGAGI. This chain's CDR3 is CASSYSNGGSQHF.

V is TRBV7-2 and J is TRBJ2-1; TCRdb indicates TRBD1, and absent DNA this call remains unverified. CDR1 and CDR2 (germline): SGHTA, FQGNSA. The length of the CDR3 is 15 residues. The CDR3 here is CASSRQEYRFNEQFF. The full variable domain, in which reference TRBV7-2 and TRBJ2-1 provide the parts outside the CDR3, is GAGVSQSPSNKVTEKGKDVELRCDPISGHTALYWYRQSLGQGLEFLIYFQGNSAPDKSGLPSDRFSAERTGGSVSTLTIQRTQQEDSAVYLCASSRQEYRFNEQFFGPGTRLTVL.

The V gene is TRBV18, the J gene TRBJ1-1. Germline CDR1 reads KGHSH; CDR2 reads LQKENI. The CDR3 extends over 15 amino acids. CDR3 loop: CASSPLLDMNTEAFF.

This chain links TRBV2 with TRBJ2-3; without DNA, the TCRdb call of TRBD1 cannot be checked. Germline V lookup: CDR1 SNHLY, CDR2 FYNNEI. CDR3 size: 15 residues. CDR3 in amino acids: CASRRDRGSADTQYF.

The chain combines TRBV29-1 with TRBJ1-2; checking the TCRdb D call of TRBD1 is not possible without DNA. Germline assignment: CDR1 SQVTM and CDR2 ANQGSEA. The CDR3 is 12 amino acids. This CDR3 reads CSVQTGSYGYTF.

The chain joins TRBV7-3 to TRBJ2-2; TCRdb gives TRBD1 as the D gene, but with no DNA this cannot be confirmed. The germline V gene has CDR1 SGHTA and CDR2 FQGTGA. The CDR3 totals 15 residues. The CDR3 protein is CASRLGTGLTGELFF.

The rearrangement joins TRBV11-2 to TRBJ2-1; the D call from TCRdb, TRBD2, cannot be confirmed without DNA. In germline, CDR1 is SGHAT, CDR2 FQNNGV. The CDR3 sequence is 16 residues long. CDR3 residues: CASSASGTSSYNEQFF.

The J gene is TRBJ2-2, the V gene TRBV28; TCRdb's D call, TRBD1, is unchecked because there is no DNA. This CDR3 region has 14 residues. Germline V lookup: CDR1 MDHEN, CDR2 SYDVKM. Here the CDR3 reads CASIPSRPAGELFF.

This chain joins TRBV7-2 and TRBJ2-3; TCRdb indicates TRBD2, and absent DNA this call remains unverified. The CDR3 sequence is 16 residues long. CDR1 and CDR2 from the germline V gene are SGHTA and FQGNSA. CDR3 amino acids: CASSLLAGGQSDTQYF. Filled out from reference TRBV7-2 and TRBJ2-3, the complete variable domain reads GAGVSQSPSNKVTEKGKDVELRCDPISGHTALYWYRQSLGQGLEFLIYFQGNSAPDKSGLPSDRFSAERTGGSVSTLTIQRTQQEDSAVYLCASSLLAGGQSDTQYFGPGTRLTVL.